This TCR beta chain was identified during a study of cytomegalovirus exposure and HLA in healthy donors. Study findings and constraints: The authors enumerated over 150 TCR beta chains as linked to cytomegalovirus. Accounts indicate the classifier identified cytomegalovirus status with strong specificity and sensitivity. In vitro experiments confirmed that three CMV-associated chains were specific for CMV antigens.

Sequencing was performed with immunoSEQ multiplex PCR; in TCRdb, only in-frame clones are kept and a portion is missing. The sample includes about 83,000 clones, around 96% of them seen just once. About this clone itself: Its antigen is unidentified.

A roughly 120-subject validation cohort, separate from the 666-subject first cohort, supplied the donors. The CDR3 is made up of 17 amino acids. Germline V gives CDR1 SGHTA, CDR2 FQGNSA. Trimming at V came to 1 base and at J to 1 base, leaving 10 bases not matched to a gene. The chain has TRBV7-2 and TRBJ2-7; 7 bases line up with TRBD2. The clonotype originates from a woman between 18 and 29 years old in good health and CMV-seronegative. The sample consisted of PBMCs. DNA for the CDR3: TGTGCCAGCAGCTTAGTATCTAGCGGAAAGAGGTCCTACGAGCAGTACTTC. This gives the protein CASSLVSSGKRSYEQYF.